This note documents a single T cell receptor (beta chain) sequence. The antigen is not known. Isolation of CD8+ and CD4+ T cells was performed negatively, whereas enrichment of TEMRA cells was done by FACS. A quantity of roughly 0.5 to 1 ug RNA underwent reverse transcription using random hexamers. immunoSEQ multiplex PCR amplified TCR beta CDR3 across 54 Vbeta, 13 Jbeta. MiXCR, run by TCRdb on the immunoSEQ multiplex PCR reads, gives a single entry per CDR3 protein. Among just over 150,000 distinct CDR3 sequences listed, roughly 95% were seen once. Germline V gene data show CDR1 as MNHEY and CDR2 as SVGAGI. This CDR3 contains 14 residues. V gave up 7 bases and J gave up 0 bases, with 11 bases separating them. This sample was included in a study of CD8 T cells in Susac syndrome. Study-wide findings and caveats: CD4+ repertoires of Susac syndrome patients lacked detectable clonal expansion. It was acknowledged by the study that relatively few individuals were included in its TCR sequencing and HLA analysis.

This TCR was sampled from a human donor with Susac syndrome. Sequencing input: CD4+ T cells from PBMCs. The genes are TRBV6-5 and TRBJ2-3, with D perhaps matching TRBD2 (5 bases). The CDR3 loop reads CASTYGGSTDTQYF. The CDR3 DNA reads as TGTGCCAGCACCTACGGAGGTAGCACAGATACGCAGTATTTT.